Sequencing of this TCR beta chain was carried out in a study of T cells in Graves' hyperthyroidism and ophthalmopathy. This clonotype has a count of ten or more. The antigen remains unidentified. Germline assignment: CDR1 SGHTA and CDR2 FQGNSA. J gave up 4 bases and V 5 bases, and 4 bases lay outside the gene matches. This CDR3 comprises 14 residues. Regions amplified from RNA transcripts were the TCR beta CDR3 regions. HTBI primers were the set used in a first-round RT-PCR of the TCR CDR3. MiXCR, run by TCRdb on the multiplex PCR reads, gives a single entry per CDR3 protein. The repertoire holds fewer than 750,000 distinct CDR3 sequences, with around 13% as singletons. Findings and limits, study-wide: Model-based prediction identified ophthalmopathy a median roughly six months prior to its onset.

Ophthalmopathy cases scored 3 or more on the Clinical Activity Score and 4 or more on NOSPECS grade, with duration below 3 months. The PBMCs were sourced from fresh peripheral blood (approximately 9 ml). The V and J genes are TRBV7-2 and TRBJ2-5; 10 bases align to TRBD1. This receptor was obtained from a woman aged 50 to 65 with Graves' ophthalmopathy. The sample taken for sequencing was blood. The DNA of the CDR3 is TGTGCCAGCAGCGCCGACAGGGGGCGAGAGACCCAGTACTTC. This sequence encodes CASSADRGRETQYF.